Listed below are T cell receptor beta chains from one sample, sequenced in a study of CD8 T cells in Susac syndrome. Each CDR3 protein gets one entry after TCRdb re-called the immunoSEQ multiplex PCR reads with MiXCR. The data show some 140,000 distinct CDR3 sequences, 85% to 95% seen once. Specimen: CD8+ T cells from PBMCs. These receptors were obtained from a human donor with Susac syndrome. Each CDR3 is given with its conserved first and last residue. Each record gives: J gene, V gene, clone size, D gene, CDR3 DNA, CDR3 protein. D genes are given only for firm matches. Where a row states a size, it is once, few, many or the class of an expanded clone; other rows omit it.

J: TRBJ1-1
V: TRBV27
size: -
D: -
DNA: TGTGCCAGCAGACCTCACGATTCGAACACTGAAGCTTTCTTT
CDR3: CASRPHDSNTEAFF

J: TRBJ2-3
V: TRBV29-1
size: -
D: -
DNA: TGCAGCGTTGAGGCCCTGTCCTCAAGGAAGTATTTT
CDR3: CSVEALSSRKYF

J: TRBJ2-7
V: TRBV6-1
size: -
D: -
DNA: TGTGCCAGCAATTTACGGGGGACGGACTACGAGCAGTACTTC
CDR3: CASNLRGTDYEQYF

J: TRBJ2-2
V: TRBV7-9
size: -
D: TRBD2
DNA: TGTGCCAGCAGCTTTCTAGCGGGAAGGACCGGGGAGCTGTTTTTT
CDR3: CASSFLAGRTGELFF

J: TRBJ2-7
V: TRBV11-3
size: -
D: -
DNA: TGTGCCAGCAGCTTCCCCCAAGAGGGGGTGTACGAGCAGTACTTC
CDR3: CASSFPQEGVYEQYF

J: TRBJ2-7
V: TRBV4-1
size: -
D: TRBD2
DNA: TGCGCCAGCAGCCAAGTAGTTACTAGCGGGTCACAGTACTTC
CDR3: CASSQVVTSGSQYF

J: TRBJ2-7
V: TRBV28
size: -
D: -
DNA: TGTGCCAGCAGACCCCCGGGGCGCGTCTACGAGCAGTACTTC
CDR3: CASRPPGRVYEQYF

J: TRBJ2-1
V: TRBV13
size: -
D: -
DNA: TGTGCCAGCGGGTCAGGGGATTACAATGAGCAGTTCTTC
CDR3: CASGSGDYNEQFF

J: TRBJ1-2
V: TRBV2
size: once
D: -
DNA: TGTGCCAGTTTTCAGATTCTGGGTGGCTACACCTTC
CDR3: CASFQILGGYTF

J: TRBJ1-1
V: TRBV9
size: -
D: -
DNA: TGTGCCAGCAGCCCTTTGACAGGCATGAACACTGAAGCTTTCTTT
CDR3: CASSPLTGMNTEAFF

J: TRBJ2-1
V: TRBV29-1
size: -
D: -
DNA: TGCAGCGTTGACGGCCCATACAATGAGCAGTTCTTC
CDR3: CSVDGPYNEQFF

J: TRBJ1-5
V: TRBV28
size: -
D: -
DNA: TGTGCCAGCAGACAAGGGCAGCCCCAGCATTTT
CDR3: CASRQGQPQHF

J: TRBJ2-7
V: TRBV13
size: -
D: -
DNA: TGTGCCAGCAGCTTACAAAGCGGGTCCTACGAGCAGTACTTC
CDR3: CASSLQSGSYEQYF

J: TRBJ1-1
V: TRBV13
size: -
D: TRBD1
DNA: TGTGCCAGCAGCTCCGAGGACAGGGGTGGAGCTTTCTTT
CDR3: CASSSEDRGGAFF

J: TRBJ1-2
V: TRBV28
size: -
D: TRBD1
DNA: TGTGCCAGCAGTTTGGGACAGAGAGATGGCTACACCTTC
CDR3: CASSLGQRDGYTF

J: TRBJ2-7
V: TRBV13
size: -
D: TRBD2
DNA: TGTGCCAGCAGCCGCGGGAGGGCCAACGAGCAGTACTTC
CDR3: CASSRGRANEQYF

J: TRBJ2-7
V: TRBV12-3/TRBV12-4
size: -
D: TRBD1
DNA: TGTGCCAGCAGTTTAGGCACAGGGGTGTGGCAGTACTTC
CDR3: CASSLGTGVWQYF

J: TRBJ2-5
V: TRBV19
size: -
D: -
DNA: TGTGCCAGTAGTACGAATCGGGAGACCCAGTACTTC
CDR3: CASSTNRETQYF

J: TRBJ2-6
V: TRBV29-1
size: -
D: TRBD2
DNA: TGCAGCGTAGGGCTAGCGGACTCTGGGGCCAACGTCCTGACTTTC
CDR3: CSVGLADSGANVLTF

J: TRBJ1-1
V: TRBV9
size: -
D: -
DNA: TGTGCCAGCAGCCAAGATGGGGGGCTGGCTGAAGCTTTCTTT
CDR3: CASSQDGGLAEAFF

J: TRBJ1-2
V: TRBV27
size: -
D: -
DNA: TGTGCCAGCAGTTCCCTCGCGAGGTCGGATGGCTACACCTTC
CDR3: CASSSLARSDGYTF

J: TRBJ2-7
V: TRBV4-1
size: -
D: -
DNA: TGCGCCAGCAGCCAAGATTCCCAGGTGCCTCGACCCTACGAGCAGTACTTC
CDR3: CASSQDSQVPRPYEQYF

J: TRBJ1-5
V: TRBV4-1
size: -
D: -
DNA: TGCGCCAGCAGGCGGGAGGGGGGTGGGCAGCCCCAGCATTTT
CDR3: CASRREGGGQPQHF

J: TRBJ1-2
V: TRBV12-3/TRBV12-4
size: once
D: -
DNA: TGTGCCAGCAGTAAATTCCGACAGGCACACTATGGCTACACCTTC
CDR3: CASSKFRQAHYGYTF